This TCR beta chain was documented in a study of T cells in Graves' hyperthyroidism and ophthalmopathy (dated by TCRdb to about 2019). Describing the broader study: Peripheral blood was collected at initial diagnosis, before any treatment. TCR Vbeta CDR3 sequencing of approximately 140 peripheral blood samples (approximately 44 ophthalmopathy, 75 hyperthyroidism and roughly 17 progressor patients) is reported in the paper. An independent validation cohort of about 20 hyperthyroidism patients and 17 patients who later progressed to ophthalmopathy tested prospective prediction of ophthalmopathy. A discovery cohort of about a hundred patients, fewer than 50 with Graves' ophthalmopathy and approximately 60 with stable Graves' hyperthyroidism, was used to find distinguishing TCR V-J signatures. The roughly 99 discovery patients were divided at random into training and test sets in a 7:3 ratio. In about 6 Graves' hyperthyroidism patients, the study also compared T-cell repertoires from thyroid tissue with T-cell repertoires from blood. Following sampling, methimazole starting at 30 mg daily was given to hyperthyroidism patients, and high-dose intravenous methylprednisolone was given to ophthalmopathy patients.

General findings and caveats noted by the study authors: In validation, the model predicted progression to ophthalmopathy with around 71% sensitivity and less than 75% specificity, a median of 6.5 months before onset. Ophthalmopathy was separated from stable hyperthyroidism by a 13 V-J signature model, with about 86% sensitivity and 81% to 82% specificity obtained in cross-validation and 80%/75% obtained in testing. Most expanded thyroid clonotypes (frequency above 0.001) were also detected in blood, suggesting blood repertoires may reflect thyroid immune responses. Sample size was not statistically predetermined, and investigators were not blinded to group allocation.

Stable Graves' hyperthyroidism was defined as the absence of progression to ophthalmopathy over 18 months of follow-up. Hyperthyroidism patients were newly diagnosed, with disease duration under 2 months, and aged 18 to 65 years. Patients with uncontrolled infections, other autoimmune diseases, pregnancy or lactation were excluded. Diagnoses were established on the basis of clinical symptoms, serum thyroxine and TRAb, thyroid ultrasound, and orbital computed tomography. Ficoll-Paque density gradient centrifugation was used to isolate PBMCs from around 10 ml of fresh peripheral blood. Total RNA was extracted with Trizol reagent, and quality was checked on an Agilent 2100 Bioanalyzer. The TCR beta CDR3 regions were amplified from the RNA transcripts. The TCR CDR3 was subjected to a first round of RT-PCR using the HTBI primer set and the Qiagen OneStep RT-PCR kit. The libraries were constructed in a second round of multiplex PCR and then size-selected and purified. Libraries were sequenced paired-end with 100 bp reads on an Illumina HiSeq2000. In the authors' own workflow: SOAPnuke was used to process the raw data, removing reads that contained adapters or uncalled bases, had a mean Phred below 15, or lacked an exact match to the constant primer or identifier. High-quality paired reads were merged using COPE v1.2.5, and each unique nucleotide sequence was defined as a clonotype. Clonotypes were aligned to IMGT TRBV, TRBD and TRBJ reference segments using MiTCR v1.1. The analysis was restricted to V-J combinations with a frequency above 0.0001, which together covered around 99% of the repertoires. The TCS score was defined as the ratio of F50 (clonal expansion) to E x V (chaos), calculated using BLOSUM62-based TCRdist between CDR3 peptides within each V-J. Welch's t-statistics and random forest reduced 450 to 600 V-J features to 13, which were used in a naive Bayes classifier (R e1071). TCRdb passed the public sequencing reads through fastp at Q25 and MiXCR, retaining productive beta sequences. Every CDR3 protein is listed once, alongside the most common genes and DNA of its rows. None of the V and J calls come from the authors' own analysis; TCRdb made them. Here the sample has about 320,000 distinct CDR3 sequences; 15% to 20% occur a single time. The top ten constitute 33% of the sample.

This clonotype showed up just a few times. The target of this receptor is not known. It has no much larger one-base neighbor in the sample; base qualities were not kept. According to the germline V gene (reference sequence), CDR1 reads PRHDT and CDR2 reads FYEKMQ. There are 17 amino acids in the CDR3, from cysteine to phenylalanine inclusive. The only DNA kept is the CDR3, 51 bases in frame from the first base. For this chain, trimming is 1 base at the V end and 8 bases at the J end, and the number of junction bases without a gene match is 12. The clonotype was recovered from a man younger than 45 with Graves' hyperthyroidism. The chain links TRBV13 with TRBJ2-1; TRBD2 matches 9 bases in the middle. The sequencing sample was made of blood. In nucleotides, the sequence is TGTGCCAGCAGCTTAGCCCCGCGTAGCGGGAGTGGGCATGAGCAGTTCTTC. Its amino acids are CASSLAPRSGSGHEQFF.